The present T cell receptor (beta chain) was sequenced within a study of Graves' ophthalmopathy and Graves' hyperthyroidism. Study-level findings and limits: Blood contained most expanded thyroid clonotypes exceeding 0.001 frequency.

The CDR3 is made up of 15 amino acids. V lost 2 bases to trimming and J lost 10 bases; unmatched junction nucleotides: 11. The germline CDR1 and CDR2 sequences are MNHEY and SVGAGI. Note on this clonotype: Its antigen remains unidentified.

Investigators amplified TCR beta CDR3 regions from RNA transcripts. RT-PCR in the first round used HTBI primers; a second-round multiplex PCR followed. TCRdb independently ran MiXCR on the multiplex PCR reads; one entry per CDR3 protein. The sample lists some 200,000 distinct CDR3 sequences; about 32% were seen once. With a duration under 3 months, ophthalmopathy in the donors showed moderate-to-severe activity, CAS ≥3 and NOSPECS ≥4. The evidence that diagnosis relied on was clinical symptoms, serum thyroxine, TRAb, thyroid ultrasound and orbital computed tomography. Someone took the PBMCs out of 10 ml of fresh peripheral blood.

This TCR came from a man between 50 and 59 years old with Graves' ophthalmopathy. The chain uses TRBV6-5 and TRBJ1-1; 9 bases are shared with TRBD1. The source material was peripheral blood. The CDR3 DNA follows: TGTGCCAGCAGTTACCTCCCTACAGGGGGCTTACGAGCTTTCTTT. Translated, it gives CASSYLPTGGLRAFF.